This TCR beta chain comes out of a study of T cells in Graves' hyperthyroidism and ophthalmopathy. Notes on the study in general: Blood also held most thyroid clonotypes expanded beyond 0.001.

Turning to this clonotype: Its antigen is unknown.

Newly diagnosed hyperthyroidism patients aged 18 to 65 years had disease lasting under 2 months. Clinicians diagnosed patients from clinical symptoms, serum thyroxine and TRAb, thyroid ultrasound and orbital computed tomography. The source material, RNA transcripts, was used to amplify TCR beta CDR3 regions. A first-round RT-PCR of the TCR CDR3 used the HTBI primer set. TCRdb reprocessed the multiplex PCR reads via MiXCR and lists one record per CDR3 protein. The repertoire holds hundreds of thousands of distinct CDR3 sequences, with around 42% as singletons. The CDR3 extends over 15 amino acids. V lost 6 bases to trimming and J lost 0 bases, with 17 bases between them. CDR1 is DFQATT, CDR2 SNEGSKA, per germline (reference sequence).

The V gene is TRBV20-1, the J gene TRBJ2-5; possibly TRBD2 for D (6 bases). The TCR comes from a woman aged 18-29 years with Graves' hyperthyroidism. The specimen was peripheral blood or thyroid tissue (not recorded which). CDR3 sequence (DNA): TGCAGTGCCGGCGAGCGGGCTTGGTACCAAGAGACCCAGTACTTC. Translation gives CSAGERAWYQETQYF.